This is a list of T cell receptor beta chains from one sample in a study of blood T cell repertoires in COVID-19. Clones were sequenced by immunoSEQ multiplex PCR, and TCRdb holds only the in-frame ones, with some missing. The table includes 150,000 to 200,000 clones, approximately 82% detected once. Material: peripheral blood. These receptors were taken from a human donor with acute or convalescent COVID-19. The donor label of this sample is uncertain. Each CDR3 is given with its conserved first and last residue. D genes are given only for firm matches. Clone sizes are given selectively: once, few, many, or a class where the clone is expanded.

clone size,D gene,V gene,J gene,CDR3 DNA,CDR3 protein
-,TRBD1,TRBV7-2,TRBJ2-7,TGTGCCAGCAGCTCAAAGGGGACAGGGGCGTACGAGCAGTACTTC,CASSSKGTGAYEQYF
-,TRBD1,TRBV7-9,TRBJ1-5,TGTGCCAGCAGCGCGGACAGGGAAATTCATCAGCCCCAGCATTTT,CASSADREIHQPQHF
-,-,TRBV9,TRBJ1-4,TGTGCCAGCAGCGTGACAGGTCATAATGAAAAACTGTTTTTT,CASSVTGHNEKLFF
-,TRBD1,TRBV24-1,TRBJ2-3,TGTGCCACCAGTGATAACAGGGGGCCGGATACGCAGTATTTT,CATSDNRGPDTQYF
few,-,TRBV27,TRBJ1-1,TGTGCCAGCAGTCTTAGGGGTTTTCCTGAAGCTTTCTTT,CASSLRGFPEAFF
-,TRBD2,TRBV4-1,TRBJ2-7,TGCGCCAGCAGCTTACGGGAGGGGGATACCTACGAGCAGTACTTC,CASSLREGDTYEQYF
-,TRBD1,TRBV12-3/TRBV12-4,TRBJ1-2,TGTGCCAGCAGCCTCGGGACAGGGGATGGCTACACCTTC,CASSLGTGDGYTF
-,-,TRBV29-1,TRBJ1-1,TGCAGCGTTGAACCGCCGTGGGCGGGGTACACTGAAGCTTTCTTT,CSVEPPWAGYTEAFF
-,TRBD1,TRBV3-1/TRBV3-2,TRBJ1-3,TGTGCCAGCAGCCTCAGACAGGGGACCTCTGGAAACACCATATATTTT,CASSLRQGTSGNTIYF
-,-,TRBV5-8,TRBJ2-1,TGTGCCAGTAGCTTGGGGGGGGACAGATCCTACAATGAGCAGTTCTTC,CASSLGGDRSYNEQFF
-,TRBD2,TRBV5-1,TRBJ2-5,TGCGCCAGCAGCAAAGGACTAGCCGGAGCGGAGACCCAGTACTTC,CASSKGLAGAETQYF
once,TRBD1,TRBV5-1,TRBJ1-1,TGCGCCAGCAGCTTGACGGCAGGGGGCGTCACTGAAGCTTTCTTT,CASSLTAGGVTEAFF
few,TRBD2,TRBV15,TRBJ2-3,TGTGCCACCAGCACCGGACTAGCGGGAGTCGGAGATACGCAGTATTTT,CATSTGLAGVGDTQYF
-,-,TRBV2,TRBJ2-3,TGTGCCAGCAGGGGAGAATTGAGCACAGATACGCAGTATTTT,CASRGELSTDTQYF
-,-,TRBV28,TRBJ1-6,TGTGCCAGCAGTTTACCGCTCTGGGCAGGGCGCAATTCACCCCTCCACTTT,CASSLPLWAGRNSPLHF
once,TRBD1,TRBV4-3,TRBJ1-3,TGCGCCAGCAGCCAAGGGGACAGGGGGTTAAAAAACACCATATATTTT,CASSQGDRGLKNTIYF
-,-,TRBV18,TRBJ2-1,TGTGCCAGCTCACCCAGGGAAGATGAGCAGTTCTTC,CASSPREDEQFF
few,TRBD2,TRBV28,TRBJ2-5,TGTGCCAGCACCCTCGGGGGACTAGCCTCCGGGACCCAGTACTTC,CASTLGGLASGTQYF
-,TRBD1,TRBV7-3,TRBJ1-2,TGTGCCAGCAGCTTAACTGGGACAGGGGGTAGCGATGGCTACACCTTC,CASSLTGTGGSDGYTF
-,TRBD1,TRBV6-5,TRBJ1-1,TGTGCCAGCAGTCTACAGGGGGCGGTTACTGAAGCTTTCTTT,CASSLQGAVTEAFF
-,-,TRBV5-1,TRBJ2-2,TGCGCCAGCAGCTTGGCGGGAGTAGACACCGGGGAGCTGTTTTTT,CASSLAGVDTGELFF